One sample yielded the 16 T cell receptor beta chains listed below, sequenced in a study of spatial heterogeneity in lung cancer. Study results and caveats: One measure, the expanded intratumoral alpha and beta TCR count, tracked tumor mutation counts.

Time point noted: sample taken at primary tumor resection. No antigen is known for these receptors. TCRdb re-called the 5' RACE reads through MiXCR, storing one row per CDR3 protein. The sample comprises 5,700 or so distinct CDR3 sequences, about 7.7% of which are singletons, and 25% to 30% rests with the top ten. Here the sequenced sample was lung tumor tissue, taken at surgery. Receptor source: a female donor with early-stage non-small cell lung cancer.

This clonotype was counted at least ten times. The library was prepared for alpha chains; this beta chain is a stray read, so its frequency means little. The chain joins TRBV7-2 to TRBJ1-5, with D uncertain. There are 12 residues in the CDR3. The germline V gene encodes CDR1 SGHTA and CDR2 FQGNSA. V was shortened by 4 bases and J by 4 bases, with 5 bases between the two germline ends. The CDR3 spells CASSSVNQPQHF. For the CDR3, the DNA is TGTGCCAGCAGCTCGGTAAATCAGCCCCAGCATTTT.

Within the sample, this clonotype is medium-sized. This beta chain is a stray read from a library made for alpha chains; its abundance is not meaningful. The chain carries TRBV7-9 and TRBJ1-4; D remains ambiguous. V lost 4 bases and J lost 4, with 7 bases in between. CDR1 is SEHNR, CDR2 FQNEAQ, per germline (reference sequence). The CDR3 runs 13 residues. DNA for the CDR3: TGTGCCAGCAGCTCCTCCTATAATGAAAAACTGTTTTTT. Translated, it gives CASSSSYNEKLFF.

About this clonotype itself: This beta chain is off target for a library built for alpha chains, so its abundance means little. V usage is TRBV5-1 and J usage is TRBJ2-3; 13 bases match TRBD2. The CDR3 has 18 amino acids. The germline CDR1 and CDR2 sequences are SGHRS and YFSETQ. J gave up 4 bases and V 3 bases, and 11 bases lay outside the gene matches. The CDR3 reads CASSWTSGSGTGADTQYF. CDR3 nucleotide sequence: TGCGCCAGCAGCTGGACTAGCGGGAGTGGAACAGGGGCAGATACGCAGTATTTT.

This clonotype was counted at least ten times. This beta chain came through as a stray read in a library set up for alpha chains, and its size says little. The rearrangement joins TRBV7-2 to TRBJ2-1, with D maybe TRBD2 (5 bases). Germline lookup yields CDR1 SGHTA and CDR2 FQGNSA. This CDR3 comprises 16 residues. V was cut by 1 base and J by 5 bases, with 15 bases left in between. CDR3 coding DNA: TGTGCCAGCAGCTTAGGGGTCGGGGTTGGGGACAATGAGCAGTTCTTC. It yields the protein CASSLGVGVGDNEQFF.

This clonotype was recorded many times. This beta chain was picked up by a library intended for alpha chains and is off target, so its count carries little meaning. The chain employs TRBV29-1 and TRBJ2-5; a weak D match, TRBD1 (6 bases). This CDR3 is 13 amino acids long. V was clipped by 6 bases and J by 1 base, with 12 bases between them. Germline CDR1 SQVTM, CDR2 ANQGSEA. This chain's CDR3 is CSVSTGSQETQYF. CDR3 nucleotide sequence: TGCAGCGTCTCGACAGGAAGCCAAGAGACCCAGTACTTC.

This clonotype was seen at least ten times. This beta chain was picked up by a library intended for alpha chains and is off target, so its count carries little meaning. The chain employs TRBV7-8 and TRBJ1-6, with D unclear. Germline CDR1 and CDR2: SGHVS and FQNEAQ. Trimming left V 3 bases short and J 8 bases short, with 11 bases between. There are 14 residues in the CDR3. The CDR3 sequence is CASSFQTGDSPLHF. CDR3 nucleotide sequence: TGTGCCAGCAGCTTTCAAACCGGGGATTCACCCCTCCACTTT.

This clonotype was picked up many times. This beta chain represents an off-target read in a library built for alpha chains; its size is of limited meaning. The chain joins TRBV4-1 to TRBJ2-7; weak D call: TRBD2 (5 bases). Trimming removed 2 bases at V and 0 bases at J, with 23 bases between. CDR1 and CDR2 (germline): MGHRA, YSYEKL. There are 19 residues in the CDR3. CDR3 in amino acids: CASSQSPSLGARSSYEQYF. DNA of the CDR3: TGCGCCAGCAGCCAATCACCGTCGCTGGGAGCGCGGAGCTCCTACGAGCAGTACTTC.

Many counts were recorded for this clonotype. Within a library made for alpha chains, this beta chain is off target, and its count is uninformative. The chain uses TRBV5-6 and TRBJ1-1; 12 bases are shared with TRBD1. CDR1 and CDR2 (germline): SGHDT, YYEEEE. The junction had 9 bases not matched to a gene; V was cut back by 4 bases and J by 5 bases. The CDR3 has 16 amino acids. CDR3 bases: TGTGCCAGCAGCGTTCTGGGACAGGGGGCGGAGACTGAAGCTTTCTTT. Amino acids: CASSVLGQGAETEAFF.

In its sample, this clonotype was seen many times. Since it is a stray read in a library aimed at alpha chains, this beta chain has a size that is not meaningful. CDR3 nucleotides: TGCGCCAGCAGCTTGACTAGCGGGAGGAACAATGAGCAGTTCTTC. Its protein is CASSLTSGRNNEQFF. V and J are TRBV5-1 and TRBJ2-1; 12 bases are a match to TRBD2. Per germline, CDR1 SGHRS and CDR2 YFSETQ. The CDR3 is 15 residues long. The junction had 1 base not matched to a gene; V was cut back by 1 base and J by 5 bases. The whole variable domain, remainder taken from reference TRBV5-1 and TRBJ2-1, is KAGVTQTPRYLIKTRGQQVTLSCSPISGHRSVSWYQQTPGQGLQFLFEYFSETQRNKGNFPGRFSGRQFSNSRSEMNVSTLELGDSALYLCASSLTSGRNNEQFFGPGTRLTVL.

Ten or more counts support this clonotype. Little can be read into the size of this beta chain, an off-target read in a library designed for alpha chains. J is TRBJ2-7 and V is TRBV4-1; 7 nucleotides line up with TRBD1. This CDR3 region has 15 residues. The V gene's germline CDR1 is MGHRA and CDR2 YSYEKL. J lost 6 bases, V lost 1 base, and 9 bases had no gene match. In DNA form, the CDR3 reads TGCGCCAGCAGCCAAGTGTCTAGACAGGGCGGCGAGCAGTACTTC. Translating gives CASSQVSRQGGEQYF.

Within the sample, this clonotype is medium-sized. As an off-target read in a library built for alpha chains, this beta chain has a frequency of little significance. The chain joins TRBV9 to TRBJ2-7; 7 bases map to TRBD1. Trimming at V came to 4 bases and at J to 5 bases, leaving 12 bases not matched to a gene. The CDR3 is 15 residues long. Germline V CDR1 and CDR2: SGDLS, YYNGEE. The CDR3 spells CASSPRQGGGNEQYF. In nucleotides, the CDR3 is TGTGCCAGCAGCCCGCGACAGGGCGGTGGTAACGAGCAGTACTTC.

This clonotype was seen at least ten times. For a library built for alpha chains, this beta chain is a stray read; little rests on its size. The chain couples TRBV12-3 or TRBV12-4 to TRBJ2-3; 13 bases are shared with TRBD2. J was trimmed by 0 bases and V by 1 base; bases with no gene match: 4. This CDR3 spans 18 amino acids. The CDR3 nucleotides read TGTGCCAGCAGTTTAGTCCGGACTAGCGGGGGAAGCACAGATACGCAGTATTTT. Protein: CASSLVRTSGGSTDTQYF.

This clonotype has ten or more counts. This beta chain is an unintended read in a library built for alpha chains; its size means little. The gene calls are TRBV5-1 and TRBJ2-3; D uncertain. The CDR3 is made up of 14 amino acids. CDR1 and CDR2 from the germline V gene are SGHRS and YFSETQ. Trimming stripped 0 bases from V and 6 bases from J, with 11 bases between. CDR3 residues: CASSLGAPADTQYF. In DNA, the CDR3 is TGCGCCAGCAGCTTGGGAGCACCAGCGGATACGCAGTATTTT.

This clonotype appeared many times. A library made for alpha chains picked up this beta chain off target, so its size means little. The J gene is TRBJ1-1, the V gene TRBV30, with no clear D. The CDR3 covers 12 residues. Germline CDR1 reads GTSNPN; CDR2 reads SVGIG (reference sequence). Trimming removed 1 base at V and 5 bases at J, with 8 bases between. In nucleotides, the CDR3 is TGTGCCTGGAGTGCGAAAGGGACTGAAGCTTTCTTT. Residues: CAWSAKGTEAFF.

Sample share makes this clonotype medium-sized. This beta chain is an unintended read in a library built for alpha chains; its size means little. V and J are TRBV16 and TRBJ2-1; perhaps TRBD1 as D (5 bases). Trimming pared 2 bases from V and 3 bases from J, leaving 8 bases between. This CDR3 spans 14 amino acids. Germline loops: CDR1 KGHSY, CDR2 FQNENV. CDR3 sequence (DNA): TGTGCCAGCAGCCAAGCCAGGGACTACAATGAGCAGTTCTTC. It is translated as CASSQARDYNEQFF.

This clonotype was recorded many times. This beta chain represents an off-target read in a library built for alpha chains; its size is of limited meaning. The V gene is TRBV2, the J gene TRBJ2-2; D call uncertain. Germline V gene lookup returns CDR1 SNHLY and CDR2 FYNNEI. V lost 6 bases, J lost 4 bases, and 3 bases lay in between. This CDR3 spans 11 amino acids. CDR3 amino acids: CASSPTGELFF. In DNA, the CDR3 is TGTGCCAGCAGCCCCACCGGGGAGCTGTTTTTT.